One and the same sample provided the 12 T cell receptor beta chains below, sequenced in a study of blood T cells in healthy people across ages. Alongside a J-beta primer mix, a sample-barcoded 5' primer served in a second PCR lasting 7 to 11 cycles. TCRdb used MiXCR to reprocess the 5' RACE reads, holding one entry per CDR3 protein. The sample contains 710,000 or so distinct CDR3 sequences, about 20% of which appear only once. The sample comprised blood. These receptor sequences come from a man between 65 and 85 years old in good health.

This clonotype was counted a few times. The chain links TRBV9 to TRBJ2-1; 15 positions match TRBD2. This CDR3 has 18 amino acids. In germline, CDR1 is SGDLS, CDR2 YYNGEE. The J segment lost 5 bases and the V segment lost 5 bases, leaving 11 bases of the junction unmatched. CDR3 loop: CASSDPGLAGGVNNEQFF. In DNA form, the CDR3 reads TGTGCCAGCAGTGACCCGGGACTAGCGGGAGGAGTGAACAATGAGCAGTTCTTC.

This clonotype has a handful of counts. The genes are TRBV4-1 and TRBJ1-2; 7 bases line up with TRBD1. The ends lost 0 bases at V and 4 bases at J; junction bases unmatched: 2. CDR1 MGHRA and CDR2 YSYEKL come from the germline V gene. This CDR3 has 14 residues. The CDR3 DNA is TGCGCCAGCAGCCAAGATGGGACAGCCTATGGCTACACCTTC. It encodes CASSQDGTAYGYTF.

In this sample, this clonotype turned up a few times. V is TRBV4-1 and J is TRBJ2-5; no reliable D call. V was clipped by 2 bases and J by 2 bases, with 12 bases between them. Germline assignment: CDR1 MGHRA and CDR2 YSYEKL. The CDR3 length is 15 residues. The DNA of the CDR3 is TGCGCCAGCAGCCAATTTGGGTTCCCTCAAGAGACCCAGTACTTC. Its translation: CASSQFGFPQETQYF.

V usage is TRBV12-3 or TRBV12-4 and J usage is TRBJ2-1; 9 nucleotides align to TRBD2. CDR3 length: 18 amino acids. Trimming took 0 bases from V and 7 from J; bases not matched to a gene: 13. CDR3 loop: CASSLAVPSSGGRNEQFF. As DNA, the CDR3 is TGTGCCAGCAGTTTAGCGGTCCCTTCAAGCGGGGGGAGGAATGAGCAGTTCTTC.

The sample holds many counts of this clonotype. This chain connects TRBV7-2 to TRBJ1-5; no reliable D call. The CDR3 covers 13 residues. The V gene's germline CDR1 is SGHTA and CDR2 FQGNSA. Trimming left V 5 bases short and J 6 bases short, with 11 bases between. For the CDR3, the DNA is TGTGCCAGCAGCCCGGGAGGGCGTCAGCCCCAGCATTTT. Translated: CASSPGGRQPQHF.

A few counts support this clonotype. The V and J genes are TRBV6-5 and TRBJ2-6; D call uncertain. The CDR3 runs 15 residues. The ends were cut back, 6 bases at V and 2 bases at J, with 11 bases in the middle. Germline V gene lookup returns CDR1 MNHEY and CDR2 SVGAGI. Here the CDR3 DNA reads TGTGCCAGCAGGCGCGACCTTACTGGGGCCAACGTCCTGACTTTC. This sequence encodes CASRRDLTGANVLTF.

This clonotype was counted between two and nine times. The rearrangement joins TRBV5-1 to TRBJ2-7; D call uncertain. Germline V lookup: CDR1 SGHRS, CDR2 YFSETQ. The CDR3 length is 13 residues. Trimming removed 4 bases from V and 5 bases from J, with 13 bases in between. For the CDR3, the DNA is TGCGCCAGCAGCCTTCAAGAAGAGGACGAGCAGTACTTC. Translation: CASSLQEEDEQYF. Combining the CDR3 with reference TRBV5-1 and TRBJ2-7 gives the whole variable domain KAGVTQTPRYLIKTRGQQVTLSCSPISGHRSVSWYQQTPGQGLQFLFEYFSETQRNKGNFPGRFSGRQFSNSRSEMNVSTLELGDSALYLCASSLQEEDEQYFGPGTRLTVT.

This clonotype has more than one count but fewer than ten. The V gene is TRBV5-1, the J gene TRBJ2-7, with D possibly TRBD1 on 6 matching bases. The length of the CDR3 is 12 residues. With 6 bases removed from V and 3 bases from J, the gap between germline ends came to 10 bases. Germline assignment: CDR1 SGHRS and CDR2 YFSETQ. The CDR3 is CASMGHFYEQYV. CDR3 in DNA: TGCGCCAGCATGGGACATTTCTACGAGCAGTACGTC.

The sample holds a few counts of this clonotype. The chain has TRBV6-6 and TRBJ1-4; weak D call: TRBD1 (5 bases). Germline V gene sequence: CDR1 MNHNY, CDR2 SVGAGI (reference sequence). Trimming shortened V by 6 bases and J by 6 bases, and 14 bases separated the two germline ends. This CDR3 is 14 amino acids long. The CDR3 DNA reads TGTGCCAGCAGCGGGACGTTTAAGGATGAAAAACTGTTTTTT. This gives the protein CASSGTFKDEKLFF.

This clonotype was found many times. The chain has TRBV29-1 and TRBJ2-6, with D unresolved. The CDR3 runs to 13 residues. Per germline, CDR1 SQVTM and CDR2 ANQGSEA. The V end lost 3 bases, the J end lost 0 bases, and 3 bases lay between the germline ends. The CDR3 is CSVEVSGANVLTF. The CDR3 DNA reads as TGCAGCGTTGAGGTCTCTGGGGCCAACGTCCTGACTTTC.

This rearrangement joins TRBV5-1 to TRBJ1-1; perhaps TRBD1 as D (6 bases). Germline CDR1 SGHRS, CDR2 YFSETQ. CDR3 length: 13 residues. Trimming pared 4 bases from V and 4 bases from J, leaving 11 bases between. DNA for the CDR3: TGCGCCAGCAGCGCGGTAGGGGGCACTGAAGCTTTCTTT. It codes for CASSAVGGTEAFF.

V usage is TRBV5-1 and J usage is TRBJ2-1; 11 bases fit TRBD2. CDR1 is SGHRS and CDR2 is YFSETQ in the germline V gene. The CDR3 runs 17 residues. V lost 6 bases to trimming and J lost 0 bases; unmatched junction nucleotides: 8. The DNA for the CDR3 is TGCGCCAGCAAAGGCCTAGCGGGGGGTAGCTCCTACAATGAGCAGTTCTTC. Translating it yields CASKGLAGGSSYNEQFF.